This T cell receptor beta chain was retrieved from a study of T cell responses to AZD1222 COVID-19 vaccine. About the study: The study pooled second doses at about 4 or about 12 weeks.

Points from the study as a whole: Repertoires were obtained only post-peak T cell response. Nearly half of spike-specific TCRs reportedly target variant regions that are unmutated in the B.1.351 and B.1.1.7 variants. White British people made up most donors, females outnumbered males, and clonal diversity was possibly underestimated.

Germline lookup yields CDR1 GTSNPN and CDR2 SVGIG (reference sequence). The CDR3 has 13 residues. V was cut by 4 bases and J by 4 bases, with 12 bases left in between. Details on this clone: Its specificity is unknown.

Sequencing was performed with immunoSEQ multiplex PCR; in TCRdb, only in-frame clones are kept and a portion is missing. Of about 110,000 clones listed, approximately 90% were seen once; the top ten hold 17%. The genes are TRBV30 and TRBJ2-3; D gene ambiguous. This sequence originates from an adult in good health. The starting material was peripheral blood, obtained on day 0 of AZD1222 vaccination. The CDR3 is CAWTRRSADTQYF. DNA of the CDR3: TGTGCCTGGACCCGGCGGAGTGCAGATACGCAGTATTTT.